This TCR beta chain was identified in a study of blood T cells in healthy people across ages. This clonotype appeared a few times. Its antigen is currently unknown. Study-wide findings and caveats: In older individuals, TCR beta diversity per million T cells was lower, falling roughly linearly with age. PBMCs that were unsorted prevented a conclusive naive versus antigen-experienced comparison.

Primed by a sample-barcoded 5' primer and a J-beta primer mix, a second PCR proceeded for 7 to 11 cycles. With 12 random nucleotides, a template-switch adaptor tagged each individual cDNA molecule. From the 5' RACE reads, TCRdb called clonotypes with MiXCR, one entry per CDR3 protein. The table includes 1.8 million or so distinct CDR3 sequences, approximately 39% detected once. Per germline, CDR1 LNHDA and CDR2 SQIVND (reference sequence). Deletions cut 6 bases from V and 3 bases from J, with 14 bases between. This CDR3 spans 14 amino acids. The chain combines TRBV19 with TRBJ1-2; perhaps TRBD1 as D (5 bases). Input material: blood. The receptor's source is a human donor in good health. This chain's CDR3 is CASSRRQTDYGYTF. In DNA form, the CDR3 reads TGTGCCAGTAGCCGCCGACAGACCGACTATGGCTACACCTTC.